Each of the 9 T cell receptor beta chains below was sequenced from the same sample in a study of OX40 agonist ivuxolimab in advanced cancers. Here immunoSEQ multiplex PCR was the method, and the copy in TCRdb shows in-frame clones only, minus some. This sample carries roughly 45,000 clones, around 85% of them seen once, and the ten largest clones take around 30%. The sequencing here drew on CD4+ or CD8+ T cells sorted from blood, taken in a trial of the OX40 agonist ivuxolimab. The receptor source for this set is an adult with an advanced solid tumor such as melanoma, head and neck, liver or kidney cancer.

In its sample, this clone was seen once. In DNA, the CDR3 is TGTGCCATCAGTGCCCAGGGGCCGAGCACAGATACGCAGTATTTT. Amino acids: CAISAQGPSTDTQYF. The V and J genes are TRBV10-3 and TRBJ2-3; possible D gene TRBD1, 6 bases. The CDR3 contains 15 residues. CDR1 and CDR2 from the germline V gene are ENHRY and SYGVKD. V was cut by 4 bases and J by 0 bases, with 11 bases left in between.

In this sample, this clone turned up a few times. The chain carries TRBV5-4 and TRBJ1-2; 7 bases agree with TRBD1. Germline V gene sequence: CDR1 SGHNT, CDR2 YYREEE (reference sequence). The CDR3 length is 14 residues. Trimming removed 3 bases from V and 5 bases from J; junction bases left unmatched: 7. Written as DNA, the CDR3 is TGTGCCAGCAGCTACTTGGGACAGTCATATGGCTACACCTTC. Its protein product is CASSYLGQSYGYTF.

V gene TRBV28 combines with J gene TRBJ2-7; 8 bases fit TRBD2. The V segment lost 1 base and the J segment 7 bases; nucleotides outside the gene matches: 12. Germline CDR1 MDHEN, CDR2 SYDVKM. The CDR3 loop spans 16 amino acids. DNA of the CDR3: TGTGCCAGCAGTTTATCCAACTTAGCGGGGTCTCGGGAGCAGTACTTC. Amino acids: CASSLSNLAGSREQYF.

V is TRBV7-2 and J is TRBJ1-4; TRBD1 matches at 8 bases. Trimming removed 2 bases from V and 6 bases from J; junction bases left unmatched: 5. The CDR3 runs 15 residues. Germline assignment: CDR1 SGHTA and CDR2 FQGNSA. The CDR3 is CASSLQGAAYEKLFF. CDR3 coding DNA: TGTGCCAGCAGCTTACAGGGGGCAGCATATGAAAAACTGTTTTTT.

J is TRBJ2-4 and V is TRBV27; 8 nucleotides line up with TRBD2. The V and J ends lost 5 bases and 5 bases, in that order; junction bases with no gene match: 5. Germline CDR1 MNHEY, CDR2 SMNVEV (reference sequence). The CDR3 is 14 amino acids. As DNA, the CDR3 is TGTGCCAGCAGTCCGTTAGCGGGGCAAAACATTCAGTACTTC. Its translation is CASSPLAGQNIQYF.

The chain is built from TRBV19 and TRBJ2-2; 7 nucleotides align to TRBD1. The CDR3 runs 16 residues. Germline assignment: CDR1 LNHDA and CDR2 SQIVND (reference sequence). After removal of 5 bases from V and 2 bases from J, the junction contained 8 bases not matched to a gene. CDR3 in amino acids: CASSPWTGSNTGELFF. The CDR3 DNA reads TGTGCCAGTAGTCCCTGGACAGGATCAAACACCGGGGAGCTGTTTTTT. Full variable domain (rest looked up from reference TRBV19 and TRBJ2-2): DGGITQSPKYLFRKEGQNVTLSCEQNLNHDAMYWYRQDPGQGLRLIYYSQIVNDFQKGDIAEGYSVSREKKESFPLTVTSAQKNPTAFYLCASSPWTGSNTGELFFGEGSRLTVL.

The rearrangement links TRBV19 to TRBJ2-4; D may correspond to TRBD1 or TRBD2 (5 bases each). The CDR3 runs 15 residues. The V gene's germline CDR1 is LNHDA and CDR2 SQIVND (reference sequence). V was trimmed by 6 bases and J by 8 bases, leaving 20 bases between them. The CDR3 DNA reads as TGTGCCAGTAGCCCCCAGGGCGGGCCGGAGCACATTCAGTACTTC. Encoded protein: CASSPQGGPEHIQYF.

The CDR3, as DNA: TGTGCCAGCAGCCCGGGACTAGCGCGGGAGCAGTACTTC. Translating gives CASSPGLAREQYF. The rearrangement joins TRBV28 to TRBJ2-7; 10 bases are shared with TRBD2. Germline-derived CDR1 and CDR2 are MDHEN and SYDVKM. This CDR3 is 13 amino acids long. V shed 6 bases, J shed 7 bases, and the junction held 6 bases outside the gene matches.

The chain links TRBV6-1 to TRBJ1-6, with D tentatively TRBD1 (6 bases). This CDR3 has 13 residues. The ends were cut back, 1 base at V and 14 bases at J, with 12 bases in the middle. The germline gives CDR1 MNHNS, CDR2 SASEGT. The CDR3 is CASSEEPRGALHF. CDR3 nucleotide sequence: TGTGCCAGCAGTGAAGAGCCAAGGGGGGCCCTCCACTTT.